These 8 T cell receptor beta chains came from one sample sequenced in a study of T cell changes during pregnancy in multiple sclerosis. TCRdb's table, derived via immunoSEQ multiplex PCR, lists solely in-frame clones and lacks some. Of about 50,000 clones listed, roughly 92% are singletons. The starting material was CD4+ T cells from peripheral blood mononuclear cells, obtained after pregnancy. These receptors originate from a female donor with multiple sclerosis, enrolled in a pregnancy study.

The chain joins TRBV15 to TRBJ1-2; tentative D call: TRBD1 (5 bases). This CDR3 comprises 13 residues. V lost 1 base and J 5 bases, leaving 8 bases between the germline ends. Germline CDR1 reads LNHNV; CDR2 reads YYDKDF (reference sequence). CDR3 sequence reads: CATSRVGGYGYTF. CDR3 DNA: TGTGCCACCAGCAGAGTCGGGGGATATGGCTACACCTTC.

The genes are TRBV4-2 and TRBJ1-4; tentative D call: TRBD1 (5 bases). CDR3 length equals 17 residues. Germline V gene data show CDR1 as LGHNA and CDR2 as YNFKEQ. Trimming took off 1 base at V and 0 bases at J, with 12 bases between the two ends. CDR3 nucleotides: TGTGCCAGCAGCCAAGTAGCAGGGAGGGCAACTAATGAAAAACTGTTTTTT. It is translated as CASSQVAGRATNEKLFF.

The chain recombines TRBV6-5 with TRBJ2-3; D perhaps matches TRBD1 (6 bases). The CDR3 runs to 13 residues. CDR1 and CDR2 from the germline V gene are MNHEY and SVGAGI. The V and J ends lost 4 bases and 2 bases respectively, with 7 bases between them. CDR3 in DNA: TGTGCCAGCAGTTGGACAGACACAGATACGCAGTATTTT. Translation gives CASSWTDTDTQYF.

The chain combines TRBV29-1 with TRBJ2-2; 12 bases agree with TRBD2. The germline CDR1 and CDR2 sequences are SQVTM and ANQGSEA. The V gene end was trimmed by 6 bases and the J gene end by 2 bases; junction bases not matched to a gene: 4. The CDR3 spans 15 residues. The CDR3 loop is CSVFGLAGNTGELFF. The CDR3 nucleotides read TGCAGCGTCTTTGGACTAGCGGGAAACACCGGGGAGCTGTTTTTT.

The V gene is TRBV7-2, the J gene TRBJ2-7; TRBD2 might be the D (6 bases). There are 17 residues in the CDR3. The germline CDR1 and CDR2 sequences are SGHTA and FQGNSA. Trimming took off 2 bases at V and 4 bases at J, with 21 bases between the two ends. The CDR3 sequence is CASSLTLGGKGLYEQYF. In DNA, the CDR3 is TGTGCCAGCAGCTTAACCCTGGGAGGAAAGGGCCTTTACGAGCAGTACTTC.

This rearrangement joins TRBV7-8 to TRBJ1-2; 9 nucleotides match TRBD1. The CDR3 contains 15 residues. V gave up 5 bases and J gave up 2 bases; unmatched junction bases: 6. Looked up from germline, CDR1 is SGHVS and CDR2 is FQNEAQ. The CDR3 sequence: CASSPPGTGNYGYTF. The CDR3 bases are TGTGCCAGCAGCCCACCCGGGACAGGGAACTATGGCTACACCTTC.

The gene calls are TRBV14 and TRBJ2-3, with unresolved D. The germline gives CDR1 SGHDN, CDR2 FVKESK. V was cut by 3 bases and J by 6 bases, with 4 bases left in between. The CDR3 is 11 residues long. CDR3 sequence reads: CASSHSDTQYF. DNA for the CDR3: TGTGCCAGCAGCCATAGTGATACGCAGTATTTT.

The chain joins TRBV10-3 to TRBJ2-7; D gene ambiguous. The V gene's germline CDR1 is ENHRY and CDR2 SYGVKD. The CDR3 spans 15 residues. The germline V and J ends were trimmed by 5 bases and 2 bases, with 16 bases remaining between them. The CDR3 nucleotides read TGTGCCATCAGTAGCAACGCCGGGTCGACCTACGAGCAGTACTTC. Translating gives CAISSNAGSTYEQYF.